These T cell receptor beta chains were read from a single sample in a study of T cell repertoires in cytomegalovirus infection. In TCRdb, the reads were re-called with MiXCR into one record per CDR3 protein. This table has 400,000 or so distinct CDR3 sequences, roughly a third appearing once. Sequenced input: PBMCs. The receptors were sampled from a human donor in good health (CMV status not recorded). Some clones in this sample may be carry-over from other donors' samples. Both conserved end residues are part of each CDR3. The order of the fields is D gene, J gene, V gene, clone size, CDR3 protein, CDR3 DNA. A D gene is named only where the DNA matches it firmly. For some rows the clone size is stated as once, few or many, or as a class when expanded; others skip it.

d_gene: NA; j_gene: TRBJ2-1; v_gene: TRBV24-1; abundance: many; CDR3aa: CATSDLQGTPDNEQFF; CDR3nt: TGTGCCACCAGTGATCTGCAGGGGACCCCGGACAATGAGCAGTTCTTC
d_gene: NA; j_gene: TRBJ2-5; v_gene: TRBV7-3; abundance: few; CDR3aa: CASSPDSATQTQYF; CDR3nt: TGTGCCAGCAGCCCGGACAGTGCCACACAGACCCAGTACTTC
d_gene: NA; j_gene: TRBJ2-2; v_gene: TRBV15; abundance: few; CDR3aa: CATSRDRVLTGELFF; CDR3nt: TGTGCCACCAGCAGGGACAGAGTTTTGACCGGGGAGCTGTTTTTT
d_gene: TRBD2; j_gene: TRBJ2-4; v_gene: TRBV3-1; abundance: once; CDR3aa: CASSQSQRGTRILAKNIQYF; CDR3nt: TGTGCCAGCAGCCAATCCCAGCGGGGGACCCGAATACTAGCCAAAAACATTCAGTACTTC
d_gene: NA; j_gene: TRBJ2-3; v_gene: TRBV12-3/TRBV12-4; abundance: NA; CDR3aa: CASSGLGDRSSTDTQYF; CDR3nt: TGTGCCAGCAGTGGCCTCGGGGACCGTTCTAGCACAGATACGCAGTATTTT
d_gene: NA; j_gene: TRBJ2-7; v_gene: TRBV6-2/TRBV6-3; abundance: NA; CDR3aa: CASKKTGIEQYF; CDR3nt: TGTGCCAGCAAGAAAACAGGGATCGAGCAGTACTTC
d_gene: NA; j_gene: TRBJ2-3; v_gene: TRBV4-1; abundance: few; CDR3aa: CASSQVLALAQYF; CDR3nt: TGCGCCAGCAGCCAAGTTCTAGCCCTAGCGCAGTATTTT
d_gene: NA; j_gene: TRBJ2-7; v_gene: TRBV7-6; abundance: NA; CDR3aa: CASSLEATATYEQYF; CDR3nt: TGTGCCAGCAGCTTAGAAGCGACAGCCACCTACGAGCAGTACTTC
d_gene: NA; j_gene: TRBJ1-1; v_gene: TRBV7-6; abundance: many; CDR3aa: CASSLRGPEAFF; CDR3nt: TGTGCCAGCAGCTTACGTGGACCGGAAGCTTTCTTT
d_gene: NA; j_gene: TRBJ1-1; v_gene: TRBV11-2; abundance: NA; CDR3aa: CASTGQINTEAFF; CDR3nt: TGTGCCAGCACCGGACAGATAAACACTGAAGCTTTCTTT
d_gene: NA; j_gene: TRBJ1-1; v_gene: TRBV7-2; abundance: many; CDR3aa: CASSLEDRGSSEAFF; CDR3nt: TGTGCCAGCAGCTTAGAAGACAGAGGGTCCTCTGAAGCTTTCTTT
d_gene: NA; j_gene: TRBJ2-2; v_gene: TRBV19; abundance: NA; CDR3aa: CASSIEEELFF; CDR3nt: TGTGCCAGTAGTATAGAGGAGGAGCTGTTTTTT
d_gene: TRBD2; j_gene: TRBJ2-1; v_gene: TRBV27; abundance: NA; CDR3aa: CASSLLASGGNEQFF; CDR3nt: TGTGCCAGCAGTTTATTGGCTAGCGGGGGCAATGAGCAGTTCTTC
d_gene: NA; j_gene: TRBJ2-5; v_gene: TRBV2; abundance: NA; CDR3aa: CASRAGGPETQYF; CDR3nt: TGTGCCAGCAGAGCAGGAGGGCCCGAGACCCAGTACTTC
d_gene: NA; j_gene: TRBJ1-4; v_gene: TRBV7-6; abundance: many; CDR3aa: CASSSTHNEKLFF; CDR3nt: TGTGCCAGCAGCTCCACACACAATGAAAAACTGTTTTTT
d_gene: TRBD2; j_gene: TRBJ2-7; v_gene: TRBV11-2; abundance: few; CDR3aa: CASSLAGGGTSLEQYF; CDR3nt: TGTGCCAGCAGCTTAGCTGGGGGAGGGACCTCTCTTGAGCAGTACTTC
d_gene: NA; j_gene: TRBJ1-4; v_gene: TRBV5-4; abundance: NA; CDR3aa: CASSENPYSTNEKLFF; CDR3nt: TGTGCCAGCAGTGAAAACCCGTACTCAACTAATGAAAAACTGTTTTTT
d_gene: NA; j_gene: TRBJ2-2; v_gene: TRBV6-1; abundance: few; CDR3aa: CASSEGPSTEELFF; CDR3nt: TGTGCCAGCAGTGAAGGACCGAGCACGGAGGAGCTGTTTTTT
d_gene: NA; j_gene: TRBJ2-3; v_gene: TRBV7-2; abundance: many; CDR3aa: CASRPGGYTDTQYF; CDR3nt: TGTGCCAGCAGGCCTGGCGGCTACACAGATACGCAGTATTTT
d_gene: TRBD1; j_gene: TRBJ1-1; v_gene: TRBV7-2; abundance: NA; CDR3aa: CASSVYRGLNTEAFF; CDR3nt: TGTGCCAGCAGCGTCTACAGGGGGTTGAACACTGAAGCTTTCTTT
d_gene: NA; j_gene: TRBJ2-1; v_gene: TRBV19; abundance: NA; CDR3aa: CASSARKGSSYNEQFF; CDR3nt: TGTGCCAGTAGTGCCCGAAAGGGGAGCTCCTACAATGAGCAGTTCTTC
d_gene: TRBD2; j_gene: TRBJ2-2; v_gene: TRBV11-2; abundance: NA; CDR3aa: CASSRGLAGVNTGELFF; CDR3nt: TGTGCCAGCAGCAGAGGACTAGCGGGGGTCAACACCGGGGAGCTGTTTTTT